This TCR beta chain was found in a study of blood T cell repertoires in COVID-19. This CDR3 has 15 amino acids. V was trimmed by 6 bases and J by 7 bases, leaving 21 bases between them. Per the germline V gene, CDR1 is KGHSH and CDR2 is LQKENI. Assay: immunoSEQ multiplex PCR; the TCRdb copy retains only in-frame clones and omits some. The table has approximately 440,000 clones, around 90% seen once. The study assigned cohorts using participant-reported clinical history. The TCR comes from a man younger than 30 who had recovered from COVID-19. The sequenced sample was PBMCs or T cells enriched from blood (not recorded which). This chain uses TRBV18 with TRBJ1-1; a weak D match, TRBD1 (5 bases). The CDR3 sequence: CASSLSNQGNGEAFF. DNA of the CDR3: TGTGCCAGCTCGCTAAGTAACCAGGGCAACGGTGAAGCTTTCTTT.